This is a list of T cell receptor beta chains from one sample in a study of vaccination and CD4 T cells after COVID-19. TCRdb reprocessed the PCR reads with MiXCR, giving one entry per CDR3 protein. This table has 5,000 or so distinct CDR3 sequences, around two thirds appearing once. Antigens of these TCRs are unknown. Sequenced sample: CD4+ T cells from blood, cultured in vitro. These receptors were obtained from a human donor who had recovered from COVID-19. Each CDR3 is given with its conserved first and last residue. The order of the fields is clone size, CDR3 length, V gene, D gene, J gene, CDR3 DNA, CDR3 protein. A D gene is named only where the DNA matches it firmly. Size is stated for part of the rows, as once, few or many counts, or as a class when the clone is expanded.

size: .; length: 15; V: TRBV7-2; D: .; J: TRBJ2-7; DNA: TGTGCCAGCAGCCCCCCCGGGACACGACCCTACGAGCAGTACTTC; CDR3: CASSPPGTRPYEQYF
size: large; length: 19; V: TRBV27; D: TRBD1; J: TRBJ1-6; DNA: TGTGCCAGCAGTTCAATGGGACAGGGTCGGCACGGAGATGGTTCACCCCTCCACTTT; CDR3: CASSSMGQGRHGDGSPLHF
size: .; length: 14; V: TRBV30; D: .; J: TRBJ1-1; DNA: TGTGCCTGGAGTGTAAACATCATGAACACTGAAGCTTTCTTT; CDR3: CAWSVNIMNTEAFF
size: .; length: 14; V: TRBV2; D: TRBD1; J: TRBJ1-6; DNA: TGTGCCAGCAGTCTCAGGGGGTTGGATTCACCCCTCCACTTT; CDR3: CASSLRGLDSPLHF
size: .; length: 15; V: TRBV20-1; D: TRBD2; J: TRBJ2-3; DNA: TGCAGTGCCGCTTTGACTAGCGGGAGCACAGATACGCAGTATTTT; CDR3: CSAALTSGSTDTQYF
size: few; length: 12; V: TRBV6-5; D: .; J: TRBJ1-2; DNA: TGTGCCAGCAGTTCTGAGGGTCGTGGCTACACCTTC; CDR3: CASSSEGRGYTF
size: once; length: 16; V: TRBV7-6; D: TRBD1; J: TRBJ2-3; DNA: TGTGCCAGCAGCCTCCGGGACAGGGTCGGGACAGATGCGCAGTATTTT; CDR3: CASSLRDRVGTDAQYF
size: .; length: 14; V: TRBV20-1; D: .; J: TRBJ2-3; DNA: TGCAGTGCCCGAGGCAGGAGCGGCACAGATACGCAGTATTTT; CDR3: CSARGRSGTDTQYF
size: once; length: 16; V: TRBV30; D: TRBD1; J: TRBJ2-5; DNA: TGTGCCTGGAGTGTTCCGTCGACAGGGGGTAAAGAGACCCAGTACTTC; CDR3: CAWSVPSTGGKETQYF
size: .; length: 16; V: TRBV24-1; D: TRBD2; J: TRBJ2-1; DNA: TGTGCCACCAGTGATCGTAGCGGGGGGCCCTACAATGAGCAGTTCTTC; CDR3: CATSDRSGGPYNEQFF